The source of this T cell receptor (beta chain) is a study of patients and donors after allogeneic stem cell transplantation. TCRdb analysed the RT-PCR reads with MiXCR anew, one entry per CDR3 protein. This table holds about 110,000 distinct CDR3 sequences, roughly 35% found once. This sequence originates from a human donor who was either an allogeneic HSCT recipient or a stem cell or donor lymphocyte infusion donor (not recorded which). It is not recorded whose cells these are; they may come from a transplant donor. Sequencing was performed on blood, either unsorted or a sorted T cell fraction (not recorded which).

CDR3 protein: CASIPPDAGKAFF. The CDR3 region has the DNA TGTGCCAGCATCCCCCCCGATGCGGGAAAAGCTTTCTTT. The J gene is TRBJ1-1, the V gene TRBV3-1; D is uncertain. CDR1 is LGHDT and CDR2 is YNNKEL in the germline V gene (reference sequence). V lost 7 bases to trimming and J lost 9 bases, with 18 bases between them. This CDR3 has 13 amino acids.